The 28 T cell receptor beta chains reported below all come from one sample, sequenced in a study of cytomegalovirus exposure and HLA in healthy donors. This PCR relied on a set of 60 Vbeta primers and 13 Jbeta primers. Libraries were prepared by immunoSEQ multiplex PCR; TCRdb keeps only in-frame clonotypes and omits some of them. The sample includes about 160,000 clones, more than 70% of them seen just once. Sequencing was done on a sample of PBMCs. The origin of the receptors is a male donor in good health and CMV-seropositive.

This clone is a singleton in its sample. The chain joins TRBV27 to TRBJ1-2; possible D gene TRBD1, 6 bases. V lost 5 bases to trimming and J lost 8 bases, with 15 bases between them. From germline, CDR1 is MNHEY and CDR2 SMNVEV (reference sequence). The CDR3 has 13 residues. As DNA, the CDR3 is TGTGCCAGCAGTCCCCAAAACAGGGTCGGCTACACCTTC. It is translated as CASSPQNRVGYTF.

The V call is TRBV4-2, the J call TRBJ2-1, with 8 bases matching TRBD2. V dropped 1 base and J dropped 8; count of bases not matched to a gene: 10. The CDR3 is 16 amino acids. From germline, CDR1 is LGHNA and CDR2 YNFKEQ. As DNA, the CDR3 is TGTGCCAGCAGCCAAGCTCGGCAGCGGGAGAACTATGAGCAGTTCTTC. Protein: CASSQARQRENYEQFF.

The chain carries TRBV10-3 and TRBJ1-6; 9 nucleotides line up with TRBD1. After removal of 3 bases from V and 9 bases from J, the junction contained 9 bases not matched to a gene. This CDR3 region has 16 residues. Germline V lookup: CDR1 ENHRY, CDR2 SYGVKD. Here the CDR3 DNA reads TGTGCCATCAGTGACTTAGGGACAGGGAGGGGTTCACCCCTCCACTTT. Protein: CAISDLGTGRGSPLHF.

This rearrangement joins TRBV30 to TRBJ1-1; D gene ambiguous. V was trimmed by 0 bases and J by 8 bases, leaving 10 bases between them. From germline, CDR1 is GTSNPN and CDR2 SVGIG (reference sequence). The CDR3 contains 12 residues. CDR3: CAWSVGAVEAFF. The CDR3 coding sequence is TGTGCCTGGAGTGTGGGTGCGGTAGAAGCTTTCTTT. The full variable domain, in which reference TRBV30 and TRBJ1-1 provide the parts outside the CDR3, is SQTIHQWPATLVQPVGSPLSLECTVEGTSNPNLYWYRQAAGRGLQLLFYSVGIGQISSEVPQNLSASRPQDRQFILSSKKLLLSDSGFYLCAWSVGAVEAFFGQGTRLTVV.

V and J are TRBV5-1 and TRBJ2-1; 9 bases line up with TRBD2. The CDR3 is 16 residues long. CDR1 is SGHRS and CDR2 is YFSETQ in the germline V gene. J lost 9 bases, V lost 4 bases, and 14 bases had no gene match. The CDR3 loop reads CASSPRGAGGQGEQFF. DNA of the CDR3: TGCGCCAGCAGCCCCCGGGGAGCGGGAGGCCAGGGTGAGCAGTTCTTC.

The chain employs TRBV7-8 and TRBJ2-7; 10 bases align to TRBD2. The junction had 5 bases not matched to a gene; V was cut back by 5 bases and J by 4 bases. CDR1 SGHVS and CDR2 FQNEAQ come from the germline V gene. This CDR3 is 14 amino acids long. CDR3: CASSASSGRYEQYF. The DNA of the CDR3 is TGTGCCAGCAGCGCGTCTAGCGGGAGATACGAGCAGTACTTC.

The chain combines TRBV5-6 with TRBJ1-1, with D perhaps TRBD1 (6 bases). Trimming cost V 1 base and J 7 bases, with 17 bases left between them. Germline CDR1 reads SGHDT; CDR2 reads YYEEEE. This CDR3 has 15 residues. The DNA for the CDR3 is TGTGCCAGCAGCTTGATAAGAGTCGCCAGGGGTGAAGCTTTCTTT. Translated, it gives CASSLIRVARGEAFF.

The rearrangement links TRBV6-4 to TRBJ1-1, with 7 bases aligning to TRBD1. CDR1 is MRHNA, CDR2 SNTAGT, per germline. The CDR3 covers 13 residues. V lost 6 bases to trimming and J lost 2 bases; unmatched junction nucleotides: 3. The CDR3 DNA is TGTGCCAGCAGGACAGGGATTAACACTGAAGCTTTCTTT. Protein sequence: CASRTGINTEAFF.

V gene TRBV15 combines with J gene TRBJ2-2, with TRBD1 as a possible D gene (5 bases). Germline CDR1 LNHNV, CDR2 YYDKDF (reference sequence). V lost 0 bases and J 7 bases, leaving 9 bases between the germline ends. The CDR3 runs 14 residues. Here the CDR3 reads CATSRDQGFGELFF. The CDR3 DNA follows: TGTGCCACCAGCAGAGATCAGGGTTTCGGGGAGCTGTTTTTT.

The chain combines TRBV19 with TRBJ2-3; tentative D call: TRBD2 (5 bases). CDR3 size: 15 residues. CDR1 is LNHDA, CDR2 SQIVND, per germline (reference sequence). Trimming took 5 bases from V and 2 from J, leaving 14 bases between them. CDR3 bases: TGTGCCAGTAGTTTAGCAGCGGAGTTCACAGATACGCAGTATTTT. Translation: CASSLAAEFTDTQYF.

The rearrangement uses TRBV4-3 and TRBJ2-1; maybe TRBD2 (6 bases). Trimming removed 0 bases from V and 4 bases from J, with 16 bases in between. The CDR3 contains 17 residues. Germline CDR1 LGHNA, CDR2 YSLEER. The CDR3 sequence is CASSQDLSVAAYNEQFF. The DNA for the CDR3 is TGCGCCAGCAGCCAAGATCTTTCGGTAGCGGCGTACAATGAGCAGTTCTTC.

The chain employs TRBV30 and TRBJ2-5; weak D call: TRBD2 (6 bases). CDR1 is GTSNPN and CDR2 is SVGIG in the germline V gene (reference sequence). CDR3 length: 11 residues. Deletions cut 3 bases from V and 10 bases from J, with 12 bases between. Here the CDR3 DNA reads TGTGCCTGGAGGGGGGGTAAGGTCCAGTACTTC. It codes for CAWRGGKVQYF.

This sequence joins TRBV5-4 and TRBJ2-2; TRBD2 agrees at 9 bases. Germline lookup yields CDR1 SGHNT and CDR2 YYREEE (reference sequence). The CDR3 has 16 amino acids. Trimming removed 3 bases from V and 2 bases from J; junction bases left unmatched: 5. CDR3 DNA sequence: TGTGCCAGCAGCTCCCAACTAGCGGGCAACACCGGGGAGCTGTTTTTT. Its protein is CASSSQLAGNTGELFF.

The chain joins TRBV7-8 to TRBJ2-5; 7 bases align to TRBD1. V shed 1 base, J shed 5 bases, and the junction held 7 bases outside the gene matches. The CDR3 runs 15 residues. Germline CDR1 SGHVS, CDR2 FQNEAQ. The CDR3 DNA reads as TGTGCCAGCAGCTTAGTGCAGGGGGTAGGGGAGACCCAGTACTTC. Translated, it gives CASSLVQGVGETQYF. The variable domain in full, with the rest retrieved from reference TRBV7-8 and TRBJ2-5, is GAGVSQSPRYKVAKRGQDVALRCDPISGHVSLFWYQQALGQGPEFLTYFQNEAQLDKSGLPSDRFFAERPEGSVSTLKIQRTQQEDSAVYLCASSLVQGVGETQYFGPGTRLLVL.

This clone has only a few counts. This sequence joins TRBV11-3 and TRBJ1-1, with TRBD1 as a possible D gene (5 bases). The germline V gene encodes CDR1 SGHNT and CDR2 YENEEA. The CDR3 has 14 residues. Trimming stripped 1 base from V and 5 bases from J, with 11 bases between. The CDR3 bases are TGTGCCAGCAGCTTAGCGCCAGGGCGGACTGAAGCTTTCTTT. This encodes CASSLAPGRTEAFF.

The rearrangement joins TRBV7-2 to TRBJ1-1, with a weak D call TRBD1 (6 bases). Trimming took off 2 bases at V and 1 base at J, with 14 bases between the two ends. The CDR3 is 16 amino acids. Per the germline V gene, CDR1 is SGHTA and CDR2 is FQGNSA. CDR3 region: CASSLKFGQRNTEAFF. In DNA form, the CDR3 reads TGTGCCAGCAGCTTAAAATTCGGACAGAGGAACACTGAAGCTTTCTTT.

Written as DNA, the CDR3 is TGTGCCAGTAGTAAACAGGGGTCTGAAAAACTGTTTTTT. The encoded protein is CASSKQGSEKLFF. This chain connects TRBV19 to TRBJ1-4; 7 bases are a match to TRBD1. The CDR3 covers 13 residues. V lost 4 bases and J lost 7; bases outside the gene matches: 3. The V gene's germline CDR1 is LNHDA and CDR2 SQIVND (reference sequence).

The rearrangement joins TRBV4-2 to TRBJ2-1, with TRBD2 matching 11 bases. J lost 8 bases, V lost 2 bases, and 8 bases had no gene match. The CDR3 totals 16 residues. The germline V gene encodes CDR1 LGHNA and CDR2 YNFKEQ. In DNA form, the CDR3 reads TGTGCCAGCAGCCAATCTACACTAGCGGGAGTCGATGAGCAGTTCTTC. It translates to CASSQSTLAGVDEQFF.

The chain is built from TRBV28 and TRBJ1-2, with 10 bases lining up with TRBD1. J gave up 11 bases and V 5 bases, and 11 bases lay outside the gene matches. The CDR3 sequence is 14 residues long. Germline V gene data show CDR1 as MDHEN and CDR2 as SYDVKM. The CDR3: CASSPRMTGGEYTF. CDR3 in DNA: TGTGCCAGCAGTCCGAGAATGACAGGGGGCGAGTACACCTTC.

The chain joins TRBV28 to TRBJ1-2; D unresolved. In germline, CDR1 is MDHEN, CDR2 SYDVKM. V was trimmed by 1 base and J by 5 bases, leaving 11 bases between them. The CDR3 runs 14 residues. The CDR3 region has the DNA TGTGCCAGCAGTTTATTAGCAGAGAGATATGGCTACACCTTC. Translation gives CASSLLAERYGYTF.

J is TRBJ1-1 and V is TRBV7-9; D is perhaps TRBD1 (5 bases). This CDR3 is built from 14 residues. Trimming left V 5 bases short and J 3 bases short, with 13 bases between. The germline gives CDR1 SEHNR, CDR2 FQNEAQ (reference sequence). DNA for the CDR3: TGTGCCAGCAGCGCCTCGACAGTTGACACTGAAGCTTTCTTT. It yields the protein CASSASTVDTEAFF.

The V gene is TRBV7-9, the J gene TRBJ2-3, with 8 positions matching TRBD2. The V segment lost 2 bases and the J segment 2 bases; nucleotides outside the gene matches: 6. Germline assignment: CDR1 SEHNR and CDR2 FQNEAQ (reference sequence). CDR3 length equals 16 residues. The CDR3 region is CASSLTTSGSTDTQYF. The CDR3 DNA is TGTGCCAGCAGCTTAACCACTAGCGGATCCACAGATACGCAGTATTTT.

This clone was counted between two and nine times. The chain has TRBV12-5 and TRBJ1-1; 9 bases align to TRBD1. Germline values: CDR1 LGHNT, CDR2 FRNRAP. V dropped 4 bases and J dropped 7; count of bases not matched to a gene: 7. The CDR3 extends over 14 amino acids. The CDR3 nucleotides are TGTGCTAGTGGTTGGGGTACAGGGGGCCTTGAAGCTTTCTTT. Amino acid sequence: CASGWGTGGLEAFF.

The genes are TRBV6-5 and TRBJ2-7, with 7 positions matching TRBD1. Germline V gene sequence: CDR1 MNHEY, CDR2 SVGAGI. CDR3 length: 14 amino acids. Germline trimming cut 5 bases from V and 3 bases from J; bases unmatched to any gene: 7. DNA of the CDR3: TGTGCCAGCAGTCGACAGGGAGTGAGCTACGAGCAGTACTTC. Translation gives CASSRQGVSYEQYF.

This chain connects TRBV30 to TRBJ2-4; D may be TRBD1 (5 bases). Germline V CDR1 and CDR2: GTSNPN, SVGIG (reference sequence). V was shortened by 0 bases and J by 9 bases, with 12 bases between the two germline ends. The CDR3 consists of 13 residues. The CDR3 is CAWSVKGRSIQYF. The CDR3 DNA reads as TGTGCCTGGAGTGTGAAGGGGCGTAGCATTCAGTACTTC.

V usage is TRBV18 and J usage is TRBJ2-5; a possible D gene is TRBD2 (6 bases). The DNA end is more similar to TRBJ2-7, so the J call may be wrong. Germline CDR1 KGHSH, CDR2 LQKENI. The CDR3 contains 15 residues. CDR3 DNA sequence: TGTGCCAGCTCACCATCACGGGGGACTTACTACGAGCAGTACTTC. Translation gives CASSPSRGTYYEQYF.

V and J are TRBV11-2 and TRBJ1-5; the match to TRBD1 covers 8 bases. The germline gives CDR1 SGHAT, CDR2 FQNNGV. V trimming: 5 bases; J trimming: 3 bases; junction bases outside the gene matches: 3. This CDR3 is built from 14 residues. The CDR3 region has the DNA TGTGCCAGCAGCACAGGGGGAAACAATCAGCCCCAGCATTTT. Protein sequence: CASSTGGNNQPQHF.

The V and J genes are TRBV29-1 and TRBJ2-3, with a possible D match to TRBD1 (6 bases). Trimming stripped 5 bases from V and 1 base from J, with 10 bases between. CDR3 size: 13 residues. Per germline, CDR1 SQVTM and CDR2 ANQGSEA. CDR3 nucleotides: TGCAGCGTTCAACAGGGCGGCACAGATACGCAGTATTTT. The encoded protein is CSVQQGGTDTQYF.